The next 30 T cell receptor beta chains were all read from a single sample in a study of blood T cell repertoires in COVID-19. TCRdb's copy holds only in-frame clones and misses some; the assay was immunoSEQ multiplex PCR. The sample includes 450,000 to 500,000 clones, approximately 85% of them seen just once. The sequenced material came from peripheral blood. These receptors all come from a human donor in a cohort sampled during active COVID-19.

This clone was observed many times. The rearrangement links TRBV13 to TRBJ2-1; 8 positions match TRBD2. V was clipped by 1 base and J by 5 bases; unmatched bases: 10. This CDR3 spans 17 amino acids. CDR1 is PRHDT, CDR2 FYEKMQ, per germline (reference sequence). The CDR3 DNA reads as TGTGCCAGCAGCTTAGATACTAGCGGAAGAATTCACAATGAGCAGTTCTTC. Translated, it gives CASSLDTSGRIHNEQFF.

This clone has a single count. This chain links TRBV28 with TRBJ2-3; perhaps TRBD1 as D (6 bases). CDR3 length equals 16 residues. Deletions cut 5 bases from V and 3 bases from J, with 18 bases between. Germline V gene sequence: CDR1 MDHEN, CDR2 SYDVKM. The CDR3 coding sequence is TGTGCCAGCAGTGGATGGTACAGGGTGGGGACAGATACGCAGTATTTT. This sequence encodes CASSGWYRVGTDTQYF. Drawing the rest from reference TRBV28 and TRBJ2-3, the complete variable domain is DVKVTQSSRYLVKRTGEKVFLECVQDMDHENMFWYRQDPGLGLRLIYFSYDVKMKEKGDIPEGYSVSREKKERFSLILESASTNQTSMYLCASSGWYRVGTDTQYFGPGTRLTVL.

This clone was observed a single time. The chain carries TRBV5-4 and TRBJ2-7; D is perhaps TRBD1 (5 bases). CDR1 and CDR2 from the germline V gene are SGHNT and YYREEE (reference sequence). V was cut by 3 bases and J by 3 bases, with 19 bases left in between. This CDR3 spans 16 amino acids. CDR3 loop: CASSSTTRAALYEQYF. DNA of the CDR3: TGTGCCAGCAGCTCAACGACCAGGGCCGCACTCTACGAGCAGTACTTC. Full variable domain (missing parts from reference TRBV5-4 and TRBJ2-7): ETGVTQSPTHLIKTRGQQVTLRCSSQSGHNTVSWYQQALGQGPQFIFQYYREEENGRGNFPPRFSGLQFPNYSSELNVNALELDDSALYLCASSSTTRAALYEQYFGPGTRLTVT.

This clone came up once. V is TRBV12-3 or TRBV12-4 and J is TRBJ2-7; D is undetermined. The CDR3 sequence is 11 residues long. V lost 4 bases, J lost 6 bases, and 7 bases lay in between. The CDR3 region is CASSYNSEQYF. The CDR3 nucleotides read TGTGCCAGCAGTTATAACTCCGAGCAGTACTTC.

This sequence joins TRBV5-1 and TRBJ1-2; the D gene is possibly TRBD1 (5 bases). There are 15 residues in the CDR3. The germline V gene has CDR1 SGHRS and CDR2 YFSETQ. Deletions cut 4 bases from V and 4 bases from J, with 17 bases between. The CDR3 here is CASSPTQEIGYGYTF. The CDR3 DNA follows: TGCGCCAGCAGCCCTACACAGGAAATCGGCTATGGCTACACCTTC.

The genes are TRBV2 and TRBJ1-4; the D gene is possibly TRBD1 (5 bases). CDR3 length: 13 amino acids. V lost 7 bases, J lost 7 bases, and 13 bases lay in between. Germline V gene lookup returns CDR1 SNHLY and CDR2 FYNNEI. Here the CDR3 reads CASNWRQGEKLFF. The CDR3 DNA is TGTGCCAGCAACTGGCGGCAGGGTGAAAAACTGTTTTTT. The entire variable domain, with the rest obtained from reference TRBV2 and TRBJ1-4, is as follows: EPEVTQTPSHQVTQMGQEVILRCVPISNHLYFYWYRQILGQKVEFLVSFYNNEISEKSEIFDDQFSVERPDGSNFTLKIRSTKLEDSAMYFCASNWRQGEKLFFGSGTQLSVL.

This chain's CDR3 is CASSGQQGGYEQFF. CDR3 nucleotide sequence: TGTGCCAGTAGTGGGCAACAGGGTGGGTATGAGCAGTTCTTC. The V gene is TRBV19, the J gene TRBJ2-1, with D tentatively TRBD1 (6 bases). This CDR3 has 14 residues. Trimming cost V 5 bases and J 8 bases, with 16 bases left between them. CDR1 is LNHDA and CDR2 is SQIVND in the germline V gene (reference sequence). The variable domain in full, with the rest retrieved from reference TRBV19 and TRBJ2-1, is DGGITQSPKYLFRKEGQNVTLSCEQNLNHDAMYWYRQDPGQGLRLIYYSQIVNDFQKGDIAEGYSVSREKKESFPLTVTSAQKNPTAFYLCASSGQQGGYEQFFGPGTRLTVL.

This chain joins TRBV16 and TRBJ2-1, with D uncertain. The length of the CDR3 is 13 residues. CDR1 and CDR2 (germline): KGHSY, FQNENV. The germline V and J ends were trimmed by 0 bases and 6 bases, with 6 bases remaining between them. This CDR3 reads CASSQSGFNEQFF. The CDR3 region has the DNA TGTGCCAGCAGCCAATCCGGGTTCAATGAGCAGTTCTTC.

Only a few counts were recorded for this clone. The V gene is TRBV7-2, the J gene TRBJ2-1; 11 bases align to TRBD2. CDR3 length: 15 residues. Germline V gives CDR1 SGHTA, CDR2 FQGNSA. V lost 6 bases to trimming and J lost 3 bases; unmatched junction nucleotides: 4. DNA for the CDR3: TGTGCCAGCAGTGTCCTAGCGGGGGGCTACAATGAGCAGTTCTTC. It is translated as CASSVLAGGYNEQFF.

The sample holds one count of this clone. The rearrangement uses TRBV12-3 or TRBV12-4 and TRBJ2-7; TRBD2 aligns across 8 bases. After removal of 3 bases from V and 7 bases from J, the junction contained 5 bases not matched to a gene. The CDR3 contains 13 residues. CDR3 loop: CASSFGRAREQYF. Here the CDR3 DNA reads TGTGCCAGCAGTTTCGGGAGGGCCCGAGAGCAGTACTTC.

The DNA of the CDR3 is TGTGCCAGCTTAACAGGGGGGGTATCTGGGGCCAACGTCCTGACTTTC. It codes for CASLTGGVSGANVLTF. The genes are TRBV28 and TRBJ2-6, with D possibly TRBD1 on 8 matching bases. Germline V gene sequence: CDR1 MDHEN, CDR2 SYDVKM. The CDR3 consists of 16 residues. V gave up 8 bases and J gave up 1 base, with 15 bases separating them.

The chain joins TRBV11-2 to TRBJ2-6; D not resolved. V was trimmed by 5 bases and J by 5 bases, leaving 7 bases between them. CDR3 length: 13 amino acids. Germline assignment: CDR1 SGHAT and CDR2 FQNNGV. The CDR3 reads CASSPFWANVLTF. In nucleotides, the CDR3 is TGTGCCAGCAGCCCTTTCTGGGCCAACGTCCTGACTTTC.

The gene calls are TRBV14 and TRBJ2-1; TRBD2 is a possible D gene (5 bases). Germline CDR1 is SGHDN and CDR2 is FVKESK. Trimming shortened V by 8 bases and J by 8 bases, and 10 bases separated the two germline ends. The CDR3 consists of 11 residues. In DNA form, the CDR3 reads TGTGCCAGCGAGGGAAGCGATGAGCAGTTCTTC. Protein: CASEGSDEQFF.

This chain links TRBV28 with TRBJ1-6; no definite D call. Germline V lookup: CDR1 MDHEN, CDR2 SYDVKM. V was shortened by 7 bases and J by 6 bases, with 22 bases between the two germline ends. The CDR3 sequence is 17 residues long. Here the CDR3 reads CASTLYWGADTNSPLHF. CDR3 nucleotide sequence: TGTGCCAGCACCTTATACTGGGGAGCAGATACTAATTCACCCCTCCACTTT.

This chain joins TRBV29-1 and TRBJ2-3; D is unclear. V shed 4 bases and J shed 4 bases, with 9 bases lying between them. Looked up from germline, CDR1 is SQVTM and CDR2 is ANQGSEA. The CDR3 contains 12 residues. Written as DNA, the CDR3 is TGCAGCGTTGGGGTCCAGGCAGATACGCAGTATTTT. Residues: CSVGVQADTQYF.

This chain uses TRBV21-1 with TRBJ2-7; the DNA was not compared with TRBD2, the D call given in the table. TRBV21-1 is assigned pseudogene status. This CDR3 contains 12 residues. CDR3 sequence (DNA): TGTGCCAGCAGCAACGGAGACTACGAGCAGTACTTC. Translated, it gives CASSNGDYEQYF.

The sample holds a few counts of this clone. The DNA for the CDR3 is TGCGCCAGCAGGGTACAGGGGGCCGCGGGGTACGAGCAGTACTTC. This sequence encodes CASRVQGAAGYEQYF. This chain connects TRBV10-2 to TRBJ2-7; TRBD1 matches 9 bases. Looked up from germline, CDR1 is WSHSY and CDR2 is SAAADI. The CDR3 covers 15 residues. The J segment lost 4 bases and the V segment lost 6 bases, leaving 10 bases of the junction unmatched.

The chain links TRBV18 to TRBJ1-6; no firm D call. CDR1 KGHSH and CDR2 LQKENI come from the germline V gene. The ends were cut back, 2 bases at V and 5 bases at J, with 7 bases in the middle. This CDR3 has 14 amino acids. CDR3 sequence (DNA): TGTGCCAGCTCACCAGCGGGGAATAATTCACCCCTCCACTTT. Its protein product is CASSPAGNNSPLHF.

In its sample, this clone was seen a few times. The V gene is TRBV19, the J gene TRBJ2-7, with TRBD1 as a possible D gene (6 bases). CDR3 length: 14 residues. Looked up from germline, CDR1 is LNHDA and CDR2 is SQIVND (reference sequence). V was cut by 5 bases and J by 2 bases, with 13 bases left in between. CDR3: CASSSQGTTYEQYF. The CDR3 nucleotides read TGTGCCAGTAGTTCCCAGGGGACCACCTACGAGCAGTACTTC.

This clone appeared a few times. The chain uses TRBV19 and TRBJ1-2, with D possibly being TRBD1 (5 bases). This CDR3 region has 14 residues. CDR1 and CDR2 from the germline V gene are LNHDA and SQIVND (reference sequence). V lost 7 bases and J 10 bases, leaving 22 bases between the germline ends. CDR3 sequence: CASTLGRGLYNYTF. The CDR3 nucleotides are TGTGCCAGTACCCTAGGGAGGGGCCTCTACAACTACACCTTC.

The gene calls are TRBV7-3 and TRBJ2-6; 9 bases agree with TRBD1. CDR3 size: 18 residues. The V and J ends lost 5 bases and 2 bases, in that order; junction bases with no gene match: 10. Germline loops: CDR1 SGHTA, CDR2 FQGTGA. The CDR3 spells CASSVSGQGSTGANVLTF. The CDR3 coding sequence is TGTGCCAGCAGCGTATCGGGACAGGGATCCACTGGGGCCAACGTCCTGACTTTC.

This clone was seen once. The chain links TRBV5-1 to TRBJ2-5; possible D gene TRBD1, 6 bases. Trimming pared 4 bases from V and 2 bases from J, leaving 12 bases between. Looked up from germline, CDR1 is SGHRS and CDR2 is YFSETQ. The CDR3 runs 14 residues. CDR3: CASSPGDLQETQYF. The CDR3 nucleotides are TGCGCCAGCAGCCCAGGGGACCTTCAAGAGACCCAGTACTTC.

V gene TRBV7-3 combines with J gene TRBJ1-3; D ambiguous. CDR1 and CDR2 (germline): SGHTA, FQGTGA. This CDR3 has 13 amino acids. The germline V and J ends were trimmed by 5 bases and 4 bases, with 9 bases remaining between them. CDR3 amino acids: CASSLQLGNTIYF. The CDR3 DNA follows: TGTGCCAGCAGCCTTCAACTCGGAAACACCATATATTTT.

The chain links TRBV14 to TRBJ1-2, with D maybe TRBD1 (6 bases). The CDR3 covers 13 residues. The V end lost 8 bases, the J end lost 1 base, and 11 bases lay between the germline ends. The germline V gene has CDR1 SGHDN and CDR2 FVKESK. The CDR3 DNA reads TGTGCCAGCTCCGGACAGCTTAACTATGGCTACACCTTC. This encodes CASSGQLNYGYTF.

The gene calls are TRBV10-1 and TRBJ2-1; 8 bases match TRBD1. The CDR3 contains 15 residues. Germline assignment: CDR1 WNHNN and CDR2 SYGVQD (reference sequence). The trim removed 2 bases at V and 6 bases at J, leaving 6 bases unmatched. The CDR3 loop is CASSETKTGGNEQFF. The CDR3 coding sequence is TGCGCCAGCAGTGAGACAAAAACAGGGGGCAATGAGCAGTTCTTC.

The rearrangement joins TRBV2 to TRBJ2-2, with 10 bases that match TRBD1. CDR1 is SNHLY, CDR2 FYNNEI, per germline. The CDR3 runs 16 residues. V dropped 7 bases and J dropped 3; count of bases not matched to a gene: 8. The CDR3 DNA reads TGTGCCAGCAACGAGGGGACAGGGGCAGACACCGGGGAGCTGTTTTTT. Translated: CASNEGTGADTGELFF.

The genes are TRBV5-1 and TRBJ2-1; D is possibly TRBD2 (6 bases). V gave up 4 bases and J gave up 7 bases, with 12 bases separating them. The CDR3 consists of 13 residues. Germline-derived CDR1 and CDR2 are SGHRS and YFSETQ. The CDR3 here is CASSQFGGNEQFF. CDR3 bases: TGCGCCAGCAGCCAATTCGGGGGTAATGAGCAGTTCTTC.

The genes are TRBV7-3 and TRBJ2-7; D is perhaps TRBD2 (6 bases). Germline CDR1 is SGHTA and CDR2 is FQGTGA. CDR3 length: 13 amino acids. Trimming took off 0 bases at V and 3 bases at J, with 6 bases between the two ends. CDR3 nucleotide sequence: TGTGCCAGCAGCTTAACGGGAGGCTACGAGCAGTACTTC. Translated: CASSLTGGYEQYF. The whole variable domain, filled in from reference TRBV7-3 and TRBJ2-7, reads GAGVSQTPSNKVTEKGKYVELRCDPISGHTALYWYRQSLGQGPEFLIYFQGTGAADDSGLPNDRFFAVRPEGSVSTLKIQRTERGDSAVYLCASSLTGGYEQYFGPGTRLTVT.

This chain uses TRBV10-3 with TRBJ2-7; D may be TRBD2 (5 bases). Looked up from germline, CDR1 is ENHRY and CDR2 is SYGVKD. The CDR3 contains 14 residues. V was shortened by 8 bases and J by 0 bases, with 14 bases between the two germline ends. The CDR3 reads CAISRSGSSYEQYF. The CDR3 DNA follows: TGTGCCATCTCCAGATCGGGGAGCTCCTACGAGCAGTACTTC.

This chain joins TRBV6-5 and TRBJ2-5, with TRBD1 matching over 7 bases. Germline V CDR1 and CDR2: MNHEY, SVGAGI. The CDR3 is 12 amino acids. V was clipped by 4 bases and J by 5 bases; unmatched bases: 1. CDR3 bases: TGTGCCAGCAGTTCGACAGGGGAGACCCAGTACTTC. Its protein is CASSSTGETQYF.